This TCR beta chain was retrieved from a study of early T cells in non-severe SARS-CoV-2 infection. At the level of the study: Bulk RNA taken from unsorted whole blood was sequenced, leaving chains unpaired. Study-wide findings and caveats: The study's VDJdb matching favored anti-spike CD8 responses and missed private and CD4 specificities.

V lost 5 bases to trimming and J lost 4 bases; unmatched junction nucleotides: 7. The CDR3 covers 14 residues. Germline CDR1 and CDR2: SGHNT and YYREEE (reference sequence). The TCR library protocol attached unique molecular identifiers to the individual cDNA molecules. TCRdb analysed the 5' RACE reads with MiXCR anew, one entry per CDR3 protein. The profile covers approximately 20,000 distinct CDR3 sequences, with 4% appearing a single time and more than 1.4% taken by the ten largest. About this clonotype itself: No antigen is known for it.

The chain couples TRBV5-4 to TRBJ2-7, with 9 bases identical to TRBD2. This receptor was identified in an adult who was a healthcare worker with PCR-confirmed SARS-CoV-2 infection or an uninfected control (not recorded which). The sequenced sample consisted of whole blood. CDR3 nucleotide sequence: TGTGCCAGCAGACGTAGCGGGGGACCGTACGAGCAGTACTTC. Its translation is CASRRSGGPYEQYF.